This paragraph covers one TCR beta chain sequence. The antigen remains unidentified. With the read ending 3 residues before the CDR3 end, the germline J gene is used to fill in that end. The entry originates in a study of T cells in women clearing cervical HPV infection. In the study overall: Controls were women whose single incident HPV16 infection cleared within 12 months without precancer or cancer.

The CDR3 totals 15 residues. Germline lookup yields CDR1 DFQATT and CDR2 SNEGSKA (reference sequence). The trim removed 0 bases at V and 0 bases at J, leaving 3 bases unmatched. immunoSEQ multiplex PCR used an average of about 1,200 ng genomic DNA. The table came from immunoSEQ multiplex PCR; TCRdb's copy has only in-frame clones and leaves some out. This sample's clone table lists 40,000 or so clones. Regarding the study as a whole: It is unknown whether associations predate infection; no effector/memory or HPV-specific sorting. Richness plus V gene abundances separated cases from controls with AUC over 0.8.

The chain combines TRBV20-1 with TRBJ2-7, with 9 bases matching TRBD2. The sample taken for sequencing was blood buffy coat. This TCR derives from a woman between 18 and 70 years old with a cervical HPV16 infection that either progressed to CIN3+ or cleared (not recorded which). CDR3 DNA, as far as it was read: TGCAGTGCTAGAGAGAATAGCGGGGGCTCCTACGAG. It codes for CSARENSGGSYE. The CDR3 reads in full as CSARENSGGSYEQYF.